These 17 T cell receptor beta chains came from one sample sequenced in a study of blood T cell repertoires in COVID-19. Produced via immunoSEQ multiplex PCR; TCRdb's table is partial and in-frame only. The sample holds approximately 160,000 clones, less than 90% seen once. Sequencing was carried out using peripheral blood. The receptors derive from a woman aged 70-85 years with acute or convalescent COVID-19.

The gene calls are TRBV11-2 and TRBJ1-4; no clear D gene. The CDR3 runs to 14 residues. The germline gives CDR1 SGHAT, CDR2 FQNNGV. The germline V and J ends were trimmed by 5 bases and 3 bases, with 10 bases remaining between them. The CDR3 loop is CASSRGWANEKLFF. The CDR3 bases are TGTGCCAGCAGCCGGGGTTGGGCTAATGAAAAACTGTTTTTT.

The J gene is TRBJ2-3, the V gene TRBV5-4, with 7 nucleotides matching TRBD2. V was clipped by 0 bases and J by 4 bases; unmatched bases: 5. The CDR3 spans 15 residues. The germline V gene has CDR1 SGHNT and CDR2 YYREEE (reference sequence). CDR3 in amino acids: CASSLGSGRADTQYF. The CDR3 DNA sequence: TGTGCCAGCAGCTTGGGGTCAGGGAGGGCAGATACGCAGTATTTT.

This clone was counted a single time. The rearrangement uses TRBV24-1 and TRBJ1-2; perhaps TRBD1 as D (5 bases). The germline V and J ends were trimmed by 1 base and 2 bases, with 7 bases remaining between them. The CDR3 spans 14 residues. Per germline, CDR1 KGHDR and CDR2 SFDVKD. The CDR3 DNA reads TGTGCCACCAGTGATTTTGACAGCAACTATGGCTACACCTTC. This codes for CATSDFDSNYGYTF.

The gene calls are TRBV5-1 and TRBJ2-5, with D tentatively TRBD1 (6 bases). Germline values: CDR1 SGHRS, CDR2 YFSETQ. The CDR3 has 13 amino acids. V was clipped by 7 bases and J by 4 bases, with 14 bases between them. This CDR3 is CASGTGSGETQYF. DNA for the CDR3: TGCGCCAGCGGTACAGGGAGTGGAGAGACCCAGTACTTC.

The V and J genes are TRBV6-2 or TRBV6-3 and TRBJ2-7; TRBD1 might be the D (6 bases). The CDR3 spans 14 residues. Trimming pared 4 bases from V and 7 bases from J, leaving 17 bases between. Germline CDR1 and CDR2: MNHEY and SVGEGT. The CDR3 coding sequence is TGTGCCAGCAGTTCCGCCATGGGGGCGTGGGAGCAGTACTTC. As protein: CASSSAMGAWEQYF.

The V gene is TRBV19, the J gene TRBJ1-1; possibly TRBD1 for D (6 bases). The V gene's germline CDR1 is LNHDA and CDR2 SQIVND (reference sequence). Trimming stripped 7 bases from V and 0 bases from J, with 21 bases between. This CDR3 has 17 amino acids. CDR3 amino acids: CASMDSHQGGLNTEAFF. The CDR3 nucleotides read TGTGCCAGTATGGACAGCCACCAAGGGGGTCTGAACACTGAAGCTTTCTTT.

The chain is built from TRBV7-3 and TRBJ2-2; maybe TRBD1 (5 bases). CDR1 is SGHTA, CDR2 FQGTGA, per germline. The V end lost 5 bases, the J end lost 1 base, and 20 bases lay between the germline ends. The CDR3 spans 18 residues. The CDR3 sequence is CASSRKGQTHLNTGELFF. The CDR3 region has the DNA TGTGCCAGCAGCCGCAAGGGGCAGACGCACTTGAACACCGGGGAGCTGTTTTTT.

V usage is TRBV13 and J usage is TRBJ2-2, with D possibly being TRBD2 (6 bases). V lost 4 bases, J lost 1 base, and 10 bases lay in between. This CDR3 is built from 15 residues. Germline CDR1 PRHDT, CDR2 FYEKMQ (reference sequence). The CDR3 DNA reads TGTGCCAGCAGCTCTAGCGAGCGGAACACCGGGGAGCTGTTTTTT. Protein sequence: CASSSSERNTGELFF.

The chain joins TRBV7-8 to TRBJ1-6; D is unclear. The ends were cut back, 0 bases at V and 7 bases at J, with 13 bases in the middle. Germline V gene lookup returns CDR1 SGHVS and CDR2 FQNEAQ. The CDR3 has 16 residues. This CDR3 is CASSLAEATTNSPLHF. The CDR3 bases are TGTGCCAGCAGCTTAGCGGAGGCCACGACGAATTCACCCCTCCACTTT.

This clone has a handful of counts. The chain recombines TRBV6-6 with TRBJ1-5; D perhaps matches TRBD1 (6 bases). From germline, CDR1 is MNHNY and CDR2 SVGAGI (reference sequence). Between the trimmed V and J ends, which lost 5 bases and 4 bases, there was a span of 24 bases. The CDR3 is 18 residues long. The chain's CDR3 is CASSLSTLGGASNQPQHF. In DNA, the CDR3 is TGTGCCAGCAGTCTCTCGACCCTCGGGGGGGCCAGTAATCAGCCCCAGCATTTT.

CDR3 residues: CAWGTGQSSGNTIYF. The CDR3 DNA follows: TGTGCCTGGGGGACAGGTCAGAGCTCTGGAAACACCATATATTTT. The chain uses TRBV30 and TRBJ1-3, with 8 positions matching TRBD1. Germline trimming cut 5 bases from V and 0 bases from J; bases unmatched to any gene: 6. This CDR3 has 15 amino acids. The germline V gene has CDR1 GTSNPN and CDR2 SVGIG (reference sequence).

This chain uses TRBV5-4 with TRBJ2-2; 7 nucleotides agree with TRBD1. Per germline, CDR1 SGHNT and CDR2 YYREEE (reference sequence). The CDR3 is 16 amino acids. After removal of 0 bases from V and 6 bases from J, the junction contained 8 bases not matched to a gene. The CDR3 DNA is TGTGCCAGCAGCTTGGGACAGGGTATTTTGGCCGGGGAGCTGTTTTTT. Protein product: CASSLGQGILAGELFF.

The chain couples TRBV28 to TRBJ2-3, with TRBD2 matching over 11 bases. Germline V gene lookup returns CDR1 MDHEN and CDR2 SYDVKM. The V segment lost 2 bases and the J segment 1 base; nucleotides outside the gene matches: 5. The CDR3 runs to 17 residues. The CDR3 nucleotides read TGTGCCAGCAGTTTACTTAGCGGGAGGGGGGGCACAGATACGCAGTATTTT. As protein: CASSLLSGRGGTDTQYF.

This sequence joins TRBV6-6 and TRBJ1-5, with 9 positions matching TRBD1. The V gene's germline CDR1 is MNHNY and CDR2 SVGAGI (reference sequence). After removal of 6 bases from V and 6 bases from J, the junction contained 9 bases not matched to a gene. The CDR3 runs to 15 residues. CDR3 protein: CASSLTGGGGQPQHF. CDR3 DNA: TGTGCCAGCAGCTTGACAGGGGGAGGGGGTCAGCCCCAGCATTTT.

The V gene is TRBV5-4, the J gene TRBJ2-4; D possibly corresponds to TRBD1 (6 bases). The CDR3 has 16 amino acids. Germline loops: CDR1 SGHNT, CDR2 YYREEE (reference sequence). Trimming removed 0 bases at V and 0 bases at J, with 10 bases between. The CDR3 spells CASSLGQGLAKNIQYF. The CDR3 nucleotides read TGTGCCAGCAGCTTGGGGCAGGGGCTAGCCAAAAACATTCAGTACTTC.

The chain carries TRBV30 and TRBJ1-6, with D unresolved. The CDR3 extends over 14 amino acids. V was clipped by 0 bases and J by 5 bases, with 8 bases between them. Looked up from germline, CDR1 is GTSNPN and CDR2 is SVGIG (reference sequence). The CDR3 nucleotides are TGTGCCTGGAGTGTTAACAGAAATAATTCACCCCTCCACTTT. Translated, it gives CAWSVNRNNSPLHF.

CDR3 loop: CASGRTSAETQYF. CDR3 in DNA: TGTGCCAGTGGCCGGACTAGCGCGGAGACCCAGTACTTC. The chain recombines TRBV19 with TRBJ2-5; 9 nucleotides match TRBD2. Germline V gives CDR1 LNHDA, CDR2 SQIVND (reference sequence). This CDR3 region has 13 residues. The V and J ends lost 8 bases and 5 bases, in that order; junction bases with no gene match: 6.